This T cell receptor beta chain was obtained from a study of shared clonotypes between healthy human individuals (dated by TCRdb to about 2020). Study-level background: A couple of women and a few men aged 18 to 49 years were included in the cohort. Different laboratories and diverse techniques were used to prepare libraries and sequence TCR repertoires, to increase sequencing depth and limit assay-specific biases. Per donor, leukapheresis produced somewhere between about 0.94 and 8.9 billion PBMCs. For each donor, CD4 naive and CD4 memory were each given three plates, CD8 naive was given two plates, and CD8 memory was given one plate. The study deeply sequenced blood TCR repertoires of about 5 healthy adults to estimate repertoire size and the extent of clonotype sharing between individuals. General findings and caveats noted by the study authors: Pairwise subsampling led to the expectation that sequencing depth would affect the degree of clonotype sharing among donors. Rarefaction of sorted-subset datasets indicated incomplete sequencing despite the large sequencing depth. Larger estimated clonotype richness was generally found for naive subsets than for memory subsets. When a few donors were compared, the shared fraction of clonotypes was around 5% for naive CD4, roughly 3.4% for naive CD8, roughly 2.5% for memory CD4, and approximately 0.4% for memory CD8. Sampling was limited to blood, and TCR repertoires in tissue likely differ from TCR repertoires in blood. Compared with non-shared clonotypes, the clonotypes found in all four sorted-subset donors had higher generation probabilities. The small number of donors limited the genetic and exposure-history diversity represented.

Using the deep immunoSEQ assay, multiplex PCR amplified TCR CDR3 regions from genomic DNA. Genomic DNA extracted from each cell subset was distributed evenly over all wells of several immunoSEQ 96-well plates, and each plate served as one replicate. For sorted subsets, about 200 ng genomic DNA, equal to 30,000 to 35,000 T cell genomes, was loaded into each replicate PCR. Purified libraries were quantified with a Qubit 3.0 fluorometer, sized on a Bioanalyzer 2100, and re-quantified with the KAPA Library Quantification kit. A separate single-read 150-cycle Illumina NextSeq 550 flow cell was used to sequence each immunoSEQ 96-well plate. The authors processed their data as follows. Because the immunoSEQ output included only junctional sequences and no quality scores, the filtering could not be the same as the filtering used for full-length reads. Sequences were annotated with PyIR, a Python wrapper for IgBLAST v1.9, using IMGT germline references to assign V/J genes and CDR3. Any read was removed if the V/J assignment was weak (E-value above 1e-6), the CDR3 was missing, or the read contained stop codons, out-of-frame junctions, or ambiguous translated residues. A V3J clonotype was defined by an identical inferred V gene, J gene, and CDR3 amino acid sequence. The percentage overlap between two repertoires was calculated by dividing the number of shared unique clonotypes by the size of the smaller repertoire. Three approaches were used to assess repertoire richness: RTK rarefaction, the Chao1 estimator, and Recon v2.1 estimates of unobserved clonotypes. Generation probabilities for all TCRbeta clonotypes obtained by the gDNA method from a few donors were computed using OLGA. Here the immuneACCESS table is served through TCRdb, limited to in-frame sequences with V and J called. Missing clones are a known gap in these copies; in checked studies unresolved V genes cover under half, and the rest lacks a known reason. That table gives V, J and clone size, and the DNA gave D and trimming. Recorded for this sample are about 2 million clones; approximately 95% of them occurred a single time. The ten largest clones add up to 0.9% to 1.5% of the sample.

As to this clone: What this receptor recognizes is not known. Per-nucleotide qualities are absent, and no much larger clonotype sits a single base away.

CDR1 and CDR2 (MNHEY, SVGAGI) derive from the germline V gene. Trimming takes 4 bases from V and 0 bases from J, and the germline ends sit 10 bases apart. Counted from cysteine to phenylalanine, this CDR3 has 15 amino acids. Just CDR3 DNA is preserved here, 45 bases in frame from base 1. CD8 naive samples were CD45RO-negative cells positively selected for CCR7, giving a CD45RA+CCR7+ population that excluded TemRA cells. The donors were healthy, HIV-negative adults with no recently reported acute infections or vaccinations. Every donor was a Caucasian adult residing in Nashville, Tennessee, USA. Blood was obtained by leukapheresis, after which PBMCs were separated by Ficoll-Histopaque density gradient centrifugation and cryopreserved in liquid nitrogen vapor phase. Analytical flow cytometry was used to check the purity and quantity of each magnetically sorted T cell population. From each sorted fraction, genomic DNA was isolated and quantified by UV absorbance on a Nanodrop 2000c.

The sample was naive CD8+ T cells sorted from blood. Read against the paper, the sample's cell subset or site label means: CD45RA+CCR7+. This sequence originates from a young man in good health. Rearrangement joined TRBV6-5 to TRBJ1-5, with an unclear D gene assignment. The encoded CDR3 is CASSSGINSNQPQHF. The nucleotides are TGTGCCAGCAGTTCGGGAATAAATAGCAATCAGCCCCAGCATTTT.